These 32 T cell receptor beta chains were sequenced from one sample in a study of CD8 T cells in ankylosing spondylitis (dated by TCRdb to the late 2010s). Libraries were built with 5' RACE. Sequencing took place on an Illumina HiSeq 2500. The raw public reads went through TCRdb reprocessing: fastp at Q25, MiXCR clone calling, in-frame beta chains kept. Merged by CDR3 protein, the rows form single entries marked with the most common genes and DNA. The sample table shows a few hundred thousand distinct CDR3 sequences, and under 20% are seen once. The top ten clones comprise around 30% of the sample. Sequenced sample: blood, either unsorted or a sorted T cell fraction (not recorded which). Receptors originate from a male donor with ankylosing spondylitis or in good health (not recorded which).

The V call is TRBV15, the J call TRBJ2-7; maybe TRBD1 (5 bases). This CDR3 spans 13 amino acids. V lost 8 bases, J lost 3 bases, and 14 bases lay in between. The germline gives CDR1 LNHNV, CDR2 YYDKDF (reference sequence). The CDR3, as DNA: TGTGCCACCGAACTCGATCAGGGCTACGAGCAGTACTTC. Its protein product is CATELDQGYEQYF.

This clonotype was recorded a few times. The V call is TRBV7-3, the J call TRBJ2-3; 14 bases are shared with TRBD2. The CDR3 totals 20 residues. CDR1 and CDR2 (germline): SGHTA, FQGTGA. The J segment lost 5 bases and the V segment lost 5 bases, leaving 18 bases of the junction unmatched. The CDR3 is CASSPQGRGLAGVFGDTQYF. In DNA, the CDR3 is TGTGCCAGCAGCCCCCAAGGGAGGGGACTAGCGGGAGTCTTCGGAGATACGCAGTATTTT.

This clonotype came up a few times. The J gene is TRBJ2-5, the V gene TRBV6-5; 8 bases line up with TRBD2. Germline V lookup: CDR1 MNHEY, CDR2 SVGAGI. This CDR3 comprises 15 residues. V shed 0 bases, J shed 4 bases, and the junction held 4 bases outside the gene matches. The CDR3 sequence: CASSYSPLAGETQYF. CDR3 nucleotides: TGTGCCAGCAGTTACTCGCCGCTAGCGGGAGAGACCCAGTACTTC.

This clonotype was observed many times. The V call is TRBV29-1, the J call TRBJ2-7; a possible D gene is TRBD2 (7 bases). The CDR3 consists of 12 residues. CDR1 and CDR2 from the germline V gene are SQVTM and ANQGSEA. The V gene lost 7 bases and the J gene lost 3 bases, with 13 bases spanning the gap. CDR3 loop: CSASGEGYEQYF. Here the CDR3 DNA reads TGCAGCGCATCAGGGGAGGGCTACGAGCAGTACTTC.

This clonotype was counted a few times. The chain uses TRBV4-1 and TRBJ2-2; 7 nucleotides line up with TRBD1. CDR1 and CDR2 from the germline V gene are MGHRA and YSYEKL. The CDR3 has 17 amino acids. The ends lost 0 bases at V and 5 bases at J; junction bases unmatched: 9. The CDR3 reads CASSQEGGQFLTGELFF. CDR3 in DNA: TGCGCCAGCAGCCAAGAAGGGGGACAGTTCCTTACCGGGGAGCTGTTTTTT.

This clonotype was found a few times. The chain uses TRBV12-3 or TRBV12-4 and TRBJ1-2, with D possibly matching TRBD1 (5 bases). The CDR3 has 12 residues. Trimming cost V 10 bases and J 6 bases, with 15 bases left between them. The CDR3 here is CATSPGVNGYTF. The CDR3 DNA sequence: TGTGCCACCTCACCGGGGGTAAATGGCTACACCTTC.

DNA for the CDR3: TGTGCCAGCAGCGTAGAGGGGATCTATAATTCACCCCTCCACTTT. This gives the protein CASSVEGIYNSPLHF. This chain joins TRBV9 and TRBJ1-6; D possibly corresponds to TRBD1 (5 bases). Germline V gene lookup returns CDR1 SGDLS and CDR2 YYNGEE. The CDR3 consists of 15 residues. The V end lost 0 bases, the J end lost 3 bases, and 7 bases lay between the germline ends.

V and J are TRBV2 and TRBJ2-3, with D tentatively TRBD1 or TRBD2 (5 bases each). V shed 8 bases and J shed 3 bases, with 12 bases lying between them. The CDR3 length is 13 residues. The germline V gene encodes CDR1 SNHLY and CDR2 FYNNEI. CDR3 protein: CASLGRNTDTQYF. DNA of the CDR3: TGTGCCAGCCTGGGACGGAATACAGATACGCAGTATTTT.

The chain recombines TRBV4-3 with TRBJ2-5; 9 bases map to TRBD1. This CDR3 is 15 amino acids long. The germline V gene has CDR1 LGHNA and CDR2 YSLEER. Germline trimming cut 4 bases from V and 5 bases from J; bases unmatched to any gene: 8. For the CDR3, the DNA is TGCGCCAGCAGCCCCGCGGACAGGGGTGGGGAGACCCAGTACTTC. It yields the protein CASSPADRGGETQYF.

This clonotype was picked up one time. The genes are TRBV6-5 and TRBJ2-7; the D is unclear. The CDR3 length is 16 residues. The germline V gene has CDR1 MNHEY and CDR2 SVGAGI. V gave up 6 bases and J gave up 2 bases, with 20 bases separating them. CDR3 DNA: TGTGCCAGCAGCTATAACTACCGACACCTGGCCTACGAGCAGTACTTC. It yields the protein CASSYNYRHLAYEQYF.

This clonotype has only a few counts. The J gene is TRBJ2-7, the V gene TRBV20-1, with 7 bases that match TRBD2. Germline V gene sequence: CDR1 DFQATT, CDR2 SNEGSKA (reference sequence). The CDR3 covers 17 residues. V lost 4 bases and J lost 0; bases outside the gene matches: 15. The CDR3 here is CSAIPLAAVVSSYEQYF. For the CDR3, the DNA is TGCAGTGCTATCCCTCTAGCGGCCGTCGTGAGCTCCTACGAGCAGTACTTC.

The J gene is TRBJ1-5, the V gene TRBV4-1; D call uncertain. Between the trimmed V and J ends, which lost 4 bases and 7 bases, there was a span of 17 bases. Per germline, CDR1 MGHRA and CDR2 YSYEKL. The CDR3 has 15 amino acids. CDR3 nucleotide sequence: TGCGCCAGCAGCCCTTGGGTGGGGTCGGACCAGCCCCAGCATTTT. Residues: CASSPWVGSDQPQHF.

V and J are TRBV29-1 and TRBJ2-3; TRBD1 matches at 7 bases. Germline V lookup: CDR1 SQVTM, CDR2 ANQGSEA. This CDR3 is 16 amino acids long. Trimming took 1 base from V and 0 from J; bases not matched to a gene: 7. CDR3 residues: CSVEGAGTDSTDTQYF. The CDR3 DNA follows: TGCAGCGTTGAAGGGGCCGGGACAGATAGCACAGATACGCAGTATTTT.

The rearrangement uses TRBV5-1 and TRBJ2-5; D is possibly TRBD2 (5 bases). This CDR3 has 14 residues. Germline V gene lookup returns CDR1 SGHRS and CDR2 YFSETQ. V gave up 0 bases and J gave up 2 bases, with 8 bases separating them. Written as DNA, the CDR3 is TGCGCCAGCAGCTTGGACGGGAATCAAGAGACCCAGTACTTC. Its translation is CASSLDGNQETQYF.

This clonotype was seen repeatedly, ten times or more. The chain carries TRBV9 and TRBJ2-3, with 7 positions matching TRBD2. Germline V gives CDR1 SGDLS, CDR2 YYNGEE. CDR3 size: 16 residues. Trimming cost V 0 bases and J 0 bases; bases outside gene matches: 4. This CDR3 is CASSVGLADSTDTQYF. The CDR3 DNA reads TGTGCCAGCAGCGTAGGGCTAGCGGATAGCACAGATACGCAGTATTTT.

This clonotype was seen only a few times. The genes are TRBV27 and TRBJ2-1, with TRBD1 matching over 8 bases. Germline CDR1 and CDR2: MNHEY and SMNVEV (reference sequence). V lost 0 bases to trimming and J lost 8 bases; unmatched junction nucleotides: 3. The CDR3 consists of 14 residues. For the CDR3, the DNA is TGTGCCAGCAGTTTATCGGCAGGGGGCTATGAGCAGTTCTTC. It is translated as CASSLSAGGYEQFF.

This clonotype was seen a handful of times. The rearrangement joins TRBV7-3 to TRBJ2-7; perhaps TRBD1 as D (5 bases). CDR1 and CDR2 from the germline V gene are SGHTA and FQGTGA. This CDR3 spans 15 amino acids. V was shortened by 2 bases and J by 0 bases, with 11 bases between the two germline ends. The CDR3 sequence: CASSLYWGASYEQYF. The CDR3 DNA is TGTGCCAGCAGCTTATACTGGGGCGCCTCCTACGAGCAGTACTTC.

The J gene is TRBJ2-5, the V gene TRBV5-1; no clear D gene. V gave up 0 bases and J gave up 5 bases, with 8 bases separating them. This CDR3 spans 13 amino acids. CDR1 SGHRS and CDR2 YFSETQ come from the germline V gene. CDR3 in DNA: TGCGCCAGCAGCTTGGAGACCCGGGAGACCCAGTACTTC. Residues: CASSLETRETQYF.

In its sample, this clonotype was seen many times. CDR3 amino acids: CASSSDTDTQYF. In DNA form, the CDR3 reads TGCGCCAGCAGCTCTGACACAGATACGCAGTATTTT. V and J are TRBV5-1 and TRBJ2-3; unclear D gene. This CDR3 is 12 amino acids long. Germline loops: CDR1 SGHRS, CDR2 YFSETQ. The germline V and J ends were trimmed by 3 bases and 2 bases, with 4 bases remaining between them. The full variable domain, its missing parts supplied by reference TRBV5-1 and TRBJ2-3, is KAGVTQTPRYLIKTRGQQVTLSCSPISGHRSVSWYQQTPGQGLQFLFEYFSETQRNKGNFPGRFSGRQFSNSRSEMNVSTLELGDSALYLCASSSDTDTQYFGPGTRLTVL.

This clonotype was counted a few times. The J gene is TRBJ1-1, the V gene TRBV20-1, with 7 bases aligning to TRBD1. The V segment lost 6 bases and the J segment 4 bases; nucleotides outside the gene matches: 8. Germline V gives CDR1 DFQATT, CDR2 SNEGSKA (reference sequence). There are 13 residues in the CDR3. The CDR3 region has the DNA TGCAGTGCCACAGGGGAGTTGTCCACTGAAGCTTTCTTT. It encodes CSATGELSTEAFF.

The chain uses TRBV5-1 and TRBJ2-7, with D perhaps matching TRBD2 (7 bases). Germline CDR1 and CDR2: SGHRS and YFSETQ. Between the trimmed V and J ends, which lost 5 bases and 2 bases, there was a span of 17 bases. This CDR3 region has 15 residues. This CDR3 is CASRLRGTRTYEQYF. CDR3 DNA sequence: TGCGCCAGCAGATTGCGGGGGACACGAACCTACGAGCAGTACTTC.

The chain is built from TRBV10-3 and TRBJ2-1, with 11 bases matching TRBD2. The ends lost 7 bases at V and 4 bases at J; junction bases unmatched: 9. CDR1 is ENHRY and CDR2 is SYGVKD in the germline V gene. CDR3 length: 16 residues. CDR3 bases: TGTGCCATCATTCCCTCCCTAGCGGGAGGTTACAATGAGCAGTTCTTC. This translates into CAIIPSLAGGYNEQFF.

The DNA for the CDR3 is TGTGCCAGTAGTATTACCGTGTCAGGGTACTCCTACAATGAGCAGTTCTTC. This sequence encodes CASSITVSGYSYNEQFF. The genes are TRBV19 and TRBJ2-1; D is possibly TRBD1 (5 bases). This CDR3 comprises 17 residues. V was shortened by 3 bases and J by 0 bases, with 15 bases between the two germline ends. The germline V gene has CDR1 LNHDA and CDR2 SQIVND (reference sequence).

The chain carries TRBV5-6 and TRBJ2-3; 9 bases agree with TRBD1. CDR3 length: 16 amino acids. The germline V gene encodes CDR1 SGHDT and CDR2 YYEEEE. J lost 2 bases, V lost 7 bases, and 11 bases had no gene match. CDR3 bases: TGTGCCAGCGGCCCCAGACAGGGGGACCCCACAGATACGCAGTATTTT. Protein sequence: CASGPRQGDPTDTQYF. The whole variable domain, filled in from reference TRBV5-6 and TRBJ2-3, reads DAGVTQSPTHLIKTRGQQVTLRCSPKSGHDTVSWYQQALGQGPQFIFQYYEEEERQRGNFPDRFSGHQFPNYSSELNVNALLLGDSALYLCASGPRQGDPTDTQYFGPGTRLTVL.

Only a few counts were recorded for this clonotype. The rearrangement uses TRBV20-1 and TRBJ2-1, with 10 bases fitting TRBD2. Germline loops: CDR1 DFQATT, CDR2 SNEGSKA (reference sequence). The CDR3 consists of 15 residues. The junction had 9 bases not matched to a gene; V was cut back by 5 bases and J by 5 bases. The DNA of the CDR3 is TGCAGTGCTCTCCCGGGACTAGCGACTGACAATGAGCAGTTCTTC. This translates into CSALPGLATDNEQFF.

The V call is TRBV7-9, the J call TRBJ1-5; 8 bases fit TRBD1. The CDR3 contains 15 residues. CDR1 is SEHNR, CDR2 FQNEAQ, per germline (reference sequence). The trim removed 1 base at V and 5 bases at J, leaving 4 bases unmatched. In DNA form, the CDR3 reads TGTGCCAGCAGCTTAGGACAGGGGTTGGATCAGCCCCAGCATTTT. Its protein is CASSLGQGLDQPQHF.

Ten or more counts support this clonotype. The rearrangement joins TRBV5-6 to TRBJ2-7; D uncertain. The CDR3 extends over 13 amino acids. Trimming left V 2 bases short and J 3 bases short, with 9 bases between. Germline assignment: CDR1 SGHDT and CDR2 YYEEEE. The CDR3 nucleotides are TGTGCCAGCAGCTTTCAGGCTCTCTACGAGCAGTACTTC. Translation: CASSFQALYEQYF.

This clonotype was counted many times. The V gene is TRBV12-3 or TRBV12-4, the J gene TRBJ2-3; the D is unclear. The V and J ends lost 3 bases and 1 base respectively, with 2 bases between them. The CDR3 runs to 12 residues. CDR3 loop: CASSFGTDTQYF. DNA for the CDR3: TGTGCCAGCAGTTTTGGCACAGATACGCAGTATTTT.

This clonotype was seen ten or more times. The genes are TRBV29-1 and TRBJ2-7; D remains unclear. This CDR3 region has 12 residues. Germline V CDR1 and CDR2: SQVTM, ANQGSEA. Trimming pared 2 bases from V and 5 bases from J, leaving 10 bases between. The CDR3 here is CSVEIQNHEQYF. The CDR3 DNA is TGCAGCGTTGAAATACAGAACCACGAGCAGTACTTC.

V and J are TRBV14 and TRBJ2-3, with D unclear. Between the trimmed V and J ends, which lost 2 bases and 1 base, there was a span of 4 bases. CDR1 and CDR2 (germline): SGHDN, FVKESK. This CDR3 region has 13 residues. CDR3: CASSQRRTDTQYF. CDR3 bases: TGTGCCAGCAGCCAACGGCGCACAGATACGCAGTATTTT.

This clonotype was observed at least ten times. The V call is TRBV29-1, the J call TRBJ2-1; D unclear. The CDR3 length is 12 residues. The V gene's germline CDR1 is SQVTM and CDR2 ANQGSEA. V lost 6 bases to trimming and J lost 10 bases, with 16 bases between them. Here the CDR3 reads CSVVSVNLEQFF. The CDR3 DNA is TGCAGCGTCGTTTCGGTCAACCTGGAGCAGTTCTTC.

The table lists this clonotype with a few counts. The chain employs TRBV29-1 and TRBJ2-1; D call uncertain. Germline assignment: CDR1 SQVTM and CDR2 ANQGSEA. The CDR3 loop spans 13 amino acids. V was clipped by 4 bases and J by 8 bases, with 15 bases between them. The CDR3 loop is CSVVSPPWHEQFF. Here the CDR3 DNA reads TGCAGCGTTGTGTCCCCACCTTGGCATGAGCAGTTCTTC.